A single sample gave rise to the 32 T cell receptor beta chains below, sequenced in a study of regulatory T cells in long-lasting Graves disease. Time point denoted: newly diagnosed GD, antithyroid drugs for less than 3 months. Preparation of the TCR library used RNA extracted from PBMCs. Arm-PCR of CDR3 regions with iRepertoire HTBI primers generated TCR beta libraries. TCRdb processed the multiplex PCR reads anew with MiXCR; each CDR3 protein has one entry. The repertoire has 450,000 to 650,000 distinct CDR3 sequences, roughly 16% of them found once; the top ten carry 20% to 25%. These data were also filed under a second study, of T cells in Graves' hyperthyroidism and ophthalmopathy.

The specimen was peripheral blood mononuclear cells (PBMCs), collected at new diagnosis, from a patient treated with antithyroid drugs. Every receptor here comes from a woman aged 40-60 years with Graves disease.

This clonotype showed up many times. V is TRBV24-1 and J is TRBJ1-5, with 7 bases matching TRBD1. The CDR3 totals 13 residues. Germline CDR1 and CDR2: KGHDR and SFDVKD. J lost 7 bases, V lost 4 bases, and 3 bases had no gene match. CDR3 nucleotide sequence: TGTGCCACCAGTGAGACAGGGCCCCAGCCCCAGCATTTT. Its translation: CATSETGPQPQHF.

This clonotype was counted only a few times. The chain has TRBV2 and TRBJ1-2; D uncertain. This CDR3 has 13 amino acids. The ends were cut back, 5 bases at V and 8 bases at J, with 15 bases in the middle. Germline CDR1 reads SNHLY; CDR2 reads FYNNEI. CDR3 sequence (DNA): TGTGCCAGCAGTACTGACGGCCCTGACGGCTACACCTTC. It specifies CASSTDGPDGYTF. The full variable domain, rest sourced from reference TRBV2 and TRBJ1-2, is EPEVTQTPSHQVTQMGQEVILRCVPISNHLYFYWYRQILGQKVEFLVSFYNNEISEKSEIFDDQFSVERPDGSNFTLKIRSTKLEDSAMYFCASSTDGPDGYTFGSGTRLTVV.

This clonotype was counted many times. J is TRBJ1-6 and V is TRBV2, with D possibly TRBD1 on 5 matching bases. The V end lost 8 bases, the J end lost 0 bases, and 11 bases lay between the germline ends. This CDR3 contains 15 residues. CDR1 is SNHLY and CDR2 is FYNNEI in the germline V gene. The CDR3 DNA reads as TGTGCCAGCGGGGGGGTTAGCTCCTATAATTCACCCCTCCACTTT. It specifies CASGGVSSYNSPLHF.

This clonotype was counted at least ten times. The chain joins TRBV13 to TRBJ1-1; D call uncertain. There are 13 residues in the CDR3. Looked up from germline, CDR1 is PRHDT and CDR2 is FYEKMQ (reference sequence). V shed 5 bases and J shed 3 bases, with 10 bases lying between them. The CDR3 reads CASSLTQYTEAFF. CDR3 DNA sequence: TGTGCCAGCAGCCTGACACAATACACTGAAGCTTTCTTT.

This clonotype was recorded many times. V usage is TRBV28 and J usage is TRBJ2-1; D is ambiguous. From germline, CDR1 is MDHEN and CDR2 SYDVKM. V gave up 1 base and J gave up 4 bases, with 8 bases separating them. The CDR3 contains 14 residues. The DNA of the CDR3 is TGTGCCAGCAGTTTATCTGCACCTTACAATGAGCAGTTCTTC. Its translation is CASSLSAPYNEQFF.

As DNA, the CDR3 is TGTGCCAGCGGAGGGACAGAAGATAGCACAGATACGCAGTATTTT. It yields the protein CASGGTEDSTDTQYF. The chain couples TRBV25-1 to TRBJ2-3; tentatively, D is TRBD1 (7 bases). CDR1 is MGHDK, CDR2 SYGVNS, per germline. The CDR3 covers 15 residues. Trimming stripped 8 bases from V and 0 bases from J, with 15 bases between.

This clonotype was counted many times. The rearrangement joins TRBV12-3 or TRBV12-4 to TRBJ2-5, with 9 bases identical to TRBD1. This CDR3 is 15 amino acids long. The V gene end was trimmed by 4 bases and the J gene end by 2 bases; junction bases not matched to a gene: 5. CDR3 in amino acids: CASSWDRDRQETQYF. The CDR3 DNA follows: TGTGCCAGCAGTTGGGACAGGGATCGACAAGAGACCCAGTACTTC.

In its sample, this clonotype was seen many times. The chain combines TRBV7-9 with TRBJ2-7, with 11 positions matching TRBD2. J lost 0 bases, V lost 5 bases, and 6 bases had no gene match. The germline CDR1 and CDR2 sequences are SEHNR and FQNEAQ (reference sequence). CDR3 length equals 16 residues. In DNA, the CDR3 is TGTGCCAGCAGCCCTCCTAGCGGGGGGATCTCCTACGAGCAGTACTTC. Residues: CASSPPSGGISYEQYF. Using reference TRBV7-9 and TRBJ2-7 for the parts outside the CDR3, the full variable domain is DTGVSQNPRHKITKRGQNVTFRCDPISEHNRLYWYRQTLGQGPEFLTYFQNEAQLEKSRLLSDRFSAERPKGSFSTLEIQRTEQGDSAMYLCASSPPSGGISYEQYFGPGTRLTVT.

This clonotype was counted between two and nine times. The chain couples TRBV28 to TRBJ1-6; maybe TRBD1 (6 bases). Germline V lookup: CDR1 MDHEN, CDR2 SYDVKM. The CDR3 length is 14 residues. Trimming took 4 bases from V and 6 from J, leaving 10 bases between them. The CDR3 region is CASSSTGINSPLHF. The DNA of the CDR3 is TGTGCCAGCAGTTCAACAGGGATTAATTCACCCCTCCACTTT.

This chain links TRBV5-4 with TRBJ1-4; no reliable D call. V lost 4 bases and J lost 4, with 17 bases in between. CDR3 size: 16 residues. Germline loops: CDR1 SGHNT, CDR2 YYREEE (reference sequence). In nucleotides, the CDR3 is TGTGCCAGCAGCGAAAGCCCCTGGAAAGATAATGAAAAACTGTTTTTT. Protein: CASSESPWKDNEKLFF.

The sample holds many counts of this clonotype. The chain combines TRBV2 with TRBJ1-3; a possible D gene is TRBD1 (6 bases). Trimming stripped 6 bases from V and 3 bases from J, with 18 bases between. Germline CDR1 SNHLY, CDR2 FYNNEI. This CDR3 has 16 residues. In DNA form, the CDR3 reads TGTGCCAGCAGCACCGCCGGGGGCTCGGGTGGAAACACCATATATTTT. Residues: CASSTAGGSGGNTIYF.

The rearrangement joins TRBV18 to TRBJ1-4; TRBD1 matches at 7 bases. This CDR3 is built from 16 residues. The V segment lost 4 bases and the J segment 4 bases; nucleotides outside the gene matches: 9. The germline V gene has CDR1 KGHSH and CDR2 LQKENI. The CDR3 DNA follows: TGTGCCAGCTCACACAGGGACAGCGACATTAATGAAAAACTGTTTTTT. Translated: CASSHRDSDINEKLFF.

Details on this clonotype: This may arise from a read error, as a much more abundant clone is one base away. Because the CDR3 is missing its conserved closing phenylalanine or tryptophan, this is likely a read error. No DNA is shown, since the ends of the CDR3 on it are uncertain; the CDR3 is the one TCRdb lists. The chain couples TRBV6-2 or TRBV6-3 to TRBJ2-5; the D segment call TRBD2 is taken from the table without a DNA check. The germline CDR1 and CDR2 sequences are MNHEY and SVGEGT. The CDR3 totals 12 residues, both ends included. CDR3 region: CASSHEGPAPSI.

This clonotype was detected a few times. The V gene is TRBV5-1, the J gene TRBJ1-1, with D possibly matching TRBD1 (5 bases). Looked up from germline, CDR1 is SGHRS and CDR2 is YFSETQ. The CDR3 covers 14 residues. The V gene lost 2 bases and the J gene lost 4 bases, with 12 bases spanning the gap. CDR3 residues: CASSFGGGATEAFF. The CDR3 DNA reads TGCGCCAGCAGCTTTGGAGGAGGGGCCACTGAAGCTTTCTTT.

This clonotype was recorded at least ten times. This CDR3 is CASSQEWGTELIETQYF. For the CDR3, the DNA is TGTGCCAGCAGCCAAGAGTGGGGGACCGAGTTGATAGAGACCCAGTACTTC. The rearrangement uses TRBV3-1 and TRBJ2-5; D is possibly TRBD1 or TRBD2 (5 bases each). The ends were cut back, 0 bases at V and 4 bases at J, with 18 bases in the middle. CDR3 length: 17 residues. The germline gives CDR1 LGHDT, CDR2 YNNKEL (reference sequence).

On this clonotype itself: At one boundary the junction diverges from the germline segment, which might be a read error. The chain uses TRBV14 and TRBJ2-1; D unclear. This CDR3 region has 13 residues. CDR1 and CDR2 (germline): SGHDN, FVKESK. The CDR3 coding sequence is TGTGCCAGCAACCAAGATCTAGGTGGCGAGCAGTTCTTC. Its translation is CASNQDLGGEQFF. Variable domain in full (rest from reference TRBV14 and TRBJ2-1): EAGVTQFPSHSVIEKGQTVTLRCDPISGHDNLYWYRRVMGKEIKFLLHFVKESKQDESGMPNNRFLAERTGGTYSTLKVQPAELEDSGVYFCASNQDLGGEQFFGPGTRLTVL.

This clonotype was detected a few times. V usage is TRBV19 and J usage is TRBJ2-1; TRBD1 matches at 10 bases. V lost 7 bases to trimming and J lost 8 bases; unmatched junction nucleotides: 5. This CDR3 region has 13 residues. Looked up from germline, CDR1 is LNHDA and CDR2 is SQIVND (reference sequence). In DNA, the CDR3 is TGTGCCAGTACTGACAGGGGGCGGGATGAGCAGTTCTTC. It translates to CASTDRGRDEQFF.

This clonotype was detected only a few times. The chain recombines TRBV29-1 with TRBJ1-2; 8 bases are a match to TRBD1. The CDR3 length is 14 residues. CDR1 and CDR2 (germline): SQVTM, ANQGSEA. After removal of 4 bases from V and 4 bases from J, the junction contained 8 bases not matched to a gene. This CDR3 is CSVVVGQGGYGYTF. CDR3 DNA: TGCAGCGTTGTGGTAGGACAGGGCGGCTATGGCTACACCTTC.

This clonotype was recorded many times. V is TRBV7-9 and J is TRBJ1-5; D is perhaps TRBD1 (5 bases). The V and J ends lost 5 bases and 2 bases respectively, with 16 bases between them. Germline CDR1 reads SEHNR; CDR2 reads FQNEAQ (reference sequence). The CDR3 contains 16 residues. CDR3 residues: CASSPAGGGGNQPQHF. Here the CDR3 DNA reads TGTGCCAGCAGCCCCGCCGGGGGGGGAGGCAATCAGCCCCAGCATTTT.

This chain connects TRBV28 to TRBJ1-2, with TRBD1 as a possible D gene (5 bases). The CDR3 has 13 residues. V was trimmed by 3 bases and J by 5 bases, leaving 10 bases between them. Germline loops: CDR1 MDHEN, CDR2 SYDVKM. The CDR3 is CASSLTDLYGYTF. The CDR3 DNA is TGTGCCAGCAGTTTGACAGATCTTTATGGCTACACCTTC.

A word on this clonotype: A much larger clone differs by one base, so this may be a read error. The chain is built from TRBV2 and TRBJ2-5; D might be TRBD2 (5 bases). Germline V gene lookup returns CDR1 SNHLY and CDR2 FYNNEI. Between the trimmed V and J ends, which lost 6 bases and 9 bases, there was a span of 17 bases. The CDR3 contains 13 residues. The CDR3: CASSHPSVEAQYF. CDR3 DNA: TGTGCCAGCAGCCATCCGTCTGTGGAGGCCCAGTACTTC.

On this clonotype: A clone one base away is much larger, so this may be a read error. CDR3 bases: TGTGCCAGCAGCTTGTCCTTCAGGGGGACAGGTAGATACAATGAAAAACTGTTTTTT. Its protein is CASSLSFRGTGRYNEKLFF. This chain links TRBV5-5 with TRBJ1-4, with 8 bases fitting TRBD1. Trimming took 1 base from V and 5 from J; bases not matched to a gene: 16. Germline-derived CDR1 and CDR2 are SGHKS and YYEKEE (reference sequence). This CDR3 region has 19 residues.

The chain is built from TRBV9 and TRBJ1-1; D gene ambiguous. The length of the CDR3 is 15 residues. Trimming cost V 3 bases and J 0 bases, with 12 bases left between them. The germline V gene has CDR1 SGDLS and CDR2 YYNGEE. In DNA form, the CDR3 reads TGTGCCAGCAGCGGAGGAGGGCTAATGAACACTGAAGCTTTCTTT. It is translated as CASSGGGLMNTEAFF.

This clonotype was found many times. V is TRBV28 and J is TRBJ2-7; TRBD1 or TRBD2 may be the D gene (5 bases each). This CDR3 comprises 14 residues. With 8 bases removed from V and 3 bases from J, the gap between germline ends came to 17 bases. Per germline, CDR1 MDHEN and CDR2 SYDVKM. The CDR3 nucleotides read TGTGCCAGCCAGCGGACACCAGAGAACTACGAGCAGTACTTC. This encodes CASQRTPENYEQYF.

The V and J genes are TRBV29-1 and TRBJ1-4, with D perhaps TRBD1 (6 bases). V lost 0 bases, J lost 8 bases, and 10 bases lay in between. CDR1 and CDR2 from the germline V gene are SQVTM and ANQGSEA. CDR3 length: 13 residues. CDR3: CSVEDRGREKLFF. DNA of the CDR3: TGCAGCGTTGAAGATAGGGGGAGAGAAAAACTGTTTTTT.

This clonotype showed up many times. The V and J genes are TRBV12-3 or TRBV12-4 and TRBJ1-5, with D perhaps matching TRBD1 (5 bases). The CDR3 consists of 15 residues. Trimming removed 6 bases from V and 5 bases from J, with 17 bases in between. CDR3 protein: CASSPGTVGDQPQHF. CDR3 DNA sequence: TGTGCCAGCAGCCCTGGGACCGTTGGGGATCAGCCCCAGCATTTT.

CDR3 amino acids: CASSQSVDEQFF. The CDR3, as DNA: TGCGCCAGCAGCCAAAGCGTTGATGAGCAGTTCTTC. The J gene is TRBJ2-1, the V gene TRBV4-1; no clear D gene. CDR3 size: 12 residues. Germline V CDR1 and CDR2: MGHRA, YSYEKL. Between the trimmed V and J ends, which lost 2 bases and 8 bases, there was a span of 7 bases.

The gene calls are TRBV5-1 and TRBJ2-1; 9 bases fit TRBD2. CDR1 and CDR2 from the germline V gene are SGHRS and YFSETQ. Germline trimming cut 0 bases from V and 0 bases from J; bases unmatched to any gene: 4. The CDR3 covers 17 residues. Written as DNA, the CDR3 is TGCGCCAGCAGCTTGGCTCAGCGGGAGGCCTCCTACAATGAGCAGTTCTTC. Residues: CASSLAQREASYNEQFF.

This clonotype has ten or more counts. This chain connects TRBV12-3 or TRBV12-4 to TRBJ1-6; D not certain. V lost 5 bases and J 16 bases, leaving 12 bases between the germline ends. The CDR3 consists of 11 residues. The CDR3 is CASSRGMHLHF. The CDR3 DNA sequence: TGTGCCAGCAGTCGAGGGATGCATCTCCACTTT.

This clonotype came up a few times. The DNA of the CDR3 is TGTGCCAGCAGCCCCCAAGGGGGAACCCTACGGGAGCAGTACTTC. This gives the protein CASSPQGGTLREQYF. The chain joins TRBV9 to TRBJ2-7, with D possibly matching TRBD1 (6 bases). Trimming took off 4 bases at V and 7 bases at J, with 21 bases between the two ends. This CDR3 is 15 amino acids long. Germline CDR1 is SGDLS and CDR2 is YYNGEE.

Turning to this clonotype: Sequence at one end of the junction differs from germline and may be a read error. The chain employs TRBV12-3 or TRBV12-4 and TRBJ2-2; a possible D gene is TRBD2 (5 bases). The CDR3 totals 13 residues. The CDR3 DNA is TGTGCCAGCGGTTTTGAGGGCACCGGGGAGCTGTTTTTT. Amino acids: CASGFEGTGELFF.

The chain couples TRBV6-1 to TRBJ2-7; TRBD1 aligns across 9 bases. This CDR3 region has 15 residues. Germline V gene lookup returns CDR1 MNHNS and CDR2 SASEGT. V lost 7 bases, J lost 3 bases, and 10 bases stayed unmatched. The CDR3 coding sequence is TGTGCCAGCACTGGGGAGTGGACAGGGGACTACGAGCAGTACTTC. Protein: CASTGEWTGDYEQYF.